This TCR beta chain was obtained from a study of OX40 agonist ivuxolimab in advanced cancers. On the study more broadly: Of mixed ages from about 23 to 90 and averaging about 60 years, the group was roughly 85% male. Prior anti-PD-1, anti-PD-L1 or anti-CTLA-4 therapy did not bar entry, and around 39% had some.

Peripheral blood came from all dose cohorts at three timepoints. CDR3 length: 13 amino acids. V was trimmed by 5 bases and J by 4 bases, leaving 8 bases between them. Per the germline V gene, CDR1 is MNHEY and CDR2 is SMNVEV (reference sequence). The method was immunoSEQ multiplex PCR; TCRdb's version includes in-frame clones alone and lacks a portion of them. This sample has some 13,000 clones; roughly 84% occur once, and the top ten carry roughly two thirds. V usage is TRBV27 and J usage is TRBJ2-2; D is unclear. Sequencing was performed on CD4+ or CD8+ T cells sorted from blood, taken in a trial of the OX40 agonist ivuxolimab. The clonotype originates from an adult with an advanced solid tumor such as melanoma, head and neck, liver or kidney cancer. CDR3 protein: CASSQLSTGELFF. CDR3 in DNA: TGTGCCAGCAGTCAGCTTAGCACCGGGGAGCTGTTTTTT.